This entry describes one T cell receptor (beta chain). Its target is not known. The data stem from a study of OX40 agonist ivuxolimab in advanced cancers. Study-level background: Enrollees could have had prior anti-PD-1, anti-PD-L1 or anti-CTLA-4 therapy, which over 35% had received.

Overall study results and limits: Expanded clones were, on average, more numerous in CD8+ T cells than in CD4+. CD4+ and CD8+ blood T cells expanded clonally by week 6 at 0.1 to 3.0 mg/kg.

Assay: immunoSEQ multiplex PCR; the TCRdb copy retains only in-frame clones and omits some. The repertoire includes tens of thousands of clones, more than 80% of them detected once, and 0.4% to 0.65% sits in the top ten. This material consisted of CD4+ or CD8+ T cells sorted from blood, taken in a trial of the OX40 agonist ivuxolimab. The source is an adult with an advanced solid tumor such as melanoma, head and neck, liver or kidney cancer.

The CDR3 loop reads CASSLSGSNEKLFF. The CDR3 coding sequence is TGTGCCAGCAGTTTATCCGGCAGTAATGAAAAACTGTTTTTT. The chain is built from TRBV28 and TRBJ1-4; D gene ambiguous. CDR1 and CDR2 (germline): MDHEN, SYDVKM. V shed 1 base and J shed 4 bases, with 7 bases lying between them. The CDR3 spans 14 residues.